A selection of T cell receptor beta chains follows, all from one sample in a study of blood T cell repertoires in COVID-19. TCRdb's table, derived via immunoSEQ multiplex PCR, lists solely in-frame clones and lacks some. This sample has 150,000 to 200,000 clones, with 85% to 95% found just once. Input material: peripheral blood. The source is a woman between 45 and 60 years old with acute or convalescent COVID-19. Both conserved end residues are part of each CDR3. D genes are given only for firm matches. Clone size is given for some rows only: seen once, a few or many times, or a class if the clone is expanded.

j_call,clone_size,d_call,v_call,cdr3_aa,cdr3_nt
TRBJ1-3,-,-,TRBV29-1,CSVDRVSGNTIYF,TGCAGCGTTGACAGGGTCTCTGGAAACACCATATATTTT
TRBJ1-5,-,TRBD1,TRBV2,CASVDRAGQPQHF,TGTGCCAGCGTGGACAGGGCTGGGCAGCCCCAGCATTTT
TRBJ1-2,-,TRBD1,TRBV30,CAWMTGLDYGYTF,TGTGCCTGGATGACAGGGTTGGACTATGGCTACACCTTC
TRBJ1-5,-,-,TRBV28,CASSLGGGSNQPQHF,TGTGCCAGCAGTTTGGGAGGTGGGAGCAATCAGCCCCAGCATTTT
TRBJ2-7,-,TRBD2,TRBV6-6,CASSPGTRSSYEQYF,TGTGCCAGCAGCCCCGGGACTAGATCTTCCTACGAGCAGTACTTC
TRBJ2-3,once,TRBD1,TRBV19,CASSRLGSTGDTQYF,TGTGCCAGTAGCCGGTTGGGCTCGACAGGGGATACGCAGTATTTT
TRBJ2-5,-,TRBD1,TRBV11-2,CASSSSGQGRETQYF,TGTGCCAGCAGCTCCTCTGGACAGGGGAGAGAGACCCAGTACTTC
TRBJ1-1,-,-,TRBV28,CASSPSGEGLNTEAFF,TGTGCCAGCAGTCCCTCCGGGGAGGGATTGAACACTGAAGCTTTCTTT
TRBJ2-1,-,TRBD2,TRBV19,CASRIGLAGYNEQFF,TGTGCCAGTAGGATAGGACTAGCGGGGTACAATGAGCAGTTCTTC
TRBJ2-2,-,-,TRBV9,CASSVGGGRNTGELFF,TGTGCCAGCAGCGTAGGAGGCGGCAGGAACACCGGGGAGCTGTTTTTT
TRBJ2-6,-,-,TRBV4-3,CASSQDPGANVLTF,TGCGCCAGCAGCCAAGATCCGGGGGCCAACGTCCTGACTTTC
TRBJ1-1,-,TRBD1,TRBV6-2/TRBV6-3,CASSSVRDRGDTEAFF,TGTGCCAGCAGTTCCGTTCGGGACAGAGGAGACACTGAAGCTTTCTTT
TRBJ1-1,-,-,TRBV12-3/TRBV12-4,CASTRGTEAFF,TGTGCCAGCACCCGAGGGACTGAAGCTTTCTTT
TRBJ1-6,-,TRBD1,TRBV5-1,CASSSGQNNSPLHF,TGCGCCAGCTCCTCGGGACAGAATAATTCACCCCTCCACTTT
TRBJ1-1,-,-,TRBV5-1,CASSLEAEARTEAFF,TGCGCCAGCAGCTTGGAGGCAGAGGCACGCACTGAAGCTTTCTTT
TRBJ1-3,-,-,TRBV19,CASPAYGSGNTIYF,TGTGCCAGCCCAGCGTACGGCTCTGGAAACACCATATATTTT
TRBJ1-2,-,-,TRBV7-9,CASSLRYSGQSYGYTF,TGTGCCAGCAGCTTAAGGTATTCCGGACAGAGCTATGGCTACACCTTC
TRBJ1-4,once,-,TRBV3-1/TRBV3-2,CASRRVSNEKLFF,TGTGCCAGCCGCAGGGTTTCCAATGAAAAACTGTTTTTT
TRBJ2-3,-,-,TRBV13,CASSLGSSSTQYF,TGTGCCAGCAGCTTAGGATCGAGTTCTACGCAGTATTTT
TRBJ1-2,once,-,TRBV29-1,CSVEDYGGYGYTF,TGCAGCGTTGAAGATTACGGGGGCTATGGCTACACCTTC
TRBJ1-2,-,-,TRBV28,CASGSLEAGRKGYTF,TGTGCCAGCGGAAGTTTAGAAGCGGGGAGGAAGGGCTACACCTTC
TRBJ1-4,-,-,TRBV19,CASSLPQGSKEKLFF,TGTGCCAGTAGTTTACCCCAGGGATCGAAAGAAAAACTGTTTTTT
TRBJ2-2,-,-,TRBV12-3/TRBV12-4,CASSPTLTGELFF,TGTGCCAGCAGTCCTACTCTCACCGGGGAGCTGTTTTTT
TRBJ1-2,-,TRBD1,TRBV7-2,CASSLQGNSVGYTF,TGTGCCAGCAGTCTACAGGGGAATTCGGTAGGCTACACCTTC
TRBJ1-6,-,-,TRBV27,CASSLQPNNSPLHF,TGTGCCAGCAGCCTACAGCCGAATAATTCACCCCTCCACTTT
TRBJ2-3,-,TRBD2,TRBV18,CASSQGGGADTQYF,TGTGCCAGCTCCCAAGGCGGGGGAGCAGATACGCAGTATTTT
TRBJ1-2,-,-,TRBV19,CASTPQAGDGYTF,TGTGCCAGTACCCCTCAGGCAGGGGACGGCTACACCTTC
TRBJ1-1,-,-,TRBV3-1/TRBV3-2,CASSQGGVKTEAFF,TGTGCCAGCAGCCAAGGAGGTGTGAAGACTGAAGCTTTCTTT
TRBJ2-5,-,TRBD1,TRBV4-3,CASSPGTGRGTQYF,TGCGCCAGCAGCCCCGGGACAGGGAGAGGGACCCAGTACTTC
TRBJ1-2,-,-,TRBV14,CASSPRTVGGYTF,TGTGCCAGCAGCCCTCGGACAGTGGGGGGCTACACCTTC
TRBJ2-2,few,TRBD1,TRBV7-3,CASSLNAGGGGELFF,TGTGCCAGCAGCTTAAACGCAGGGGGCGGCGGGGAGCTGTTTTTT
TRBJ2-3,-,-,TRBV7-3,CASSSGLEFTDTQYF,TGTGCCAGCAGCTCGGGACTGGAGTTCACAGATACGCAGTATTTT
TRBJ2-1,-,TRBD1,TRBV7-8,CASSPRDRRIPEQFF,TGTGCCAGCAGCCCCCGGGACAGGAGGATCCCTGAGCAGTTCTTC
TRBJ2-7,once,-,TRBV7-2,CASSHATGPLDEQYF,TGTGCCAGCAGCCATGCGACAGGACCCCTCGACGAGCAGTACTTC
TRBJ2-6,once,TRBD1,TRBV11-2,CASRERDRGTGANVLTF,TGTGCCAGCAGAGAACGGGACAGGGGGACTGGGGCCAACGTCCTGACTTTC
TRBJ1-2,once,-,TRBV4-3,CASSQDSGKGYTF,TGCGCCAGCAGCCAAGATAGCGGGAAGGGCTACACCTTC
TRBJ2-2,-,TRBD1,TRBV2,CASRIGGQALFF,TGTGCCAGCAGAATTGGAGGACAGGCGCTGTTTTTT
TRBJ1-1,-,-,TRBV7-3,CASSPFEGTEAFF,TGTGCCAGCAGTCCCTTTGAGGGAACTGAAGCTTTCTTT
TRBJ2-7,-,-,TRBV7-7,CASSLEVGYLGSYEQYF,TGTGCTAGCAGCTTAGAGGTGGGCTACCTCGGCTCCTACGAGCAGTACTTC
TRBJ1-2,-,-,TRBV30,CAWSVGRGGGYTF,TGTGCCTGGAGTGTAGGAAGGGGAGGAGGCTACACCTTC
TRBJ2-1,-,-,TRBV2,CASATSSYNEQFF,TGTGCCAGCGCGACTAGCTCCTACAATGAGCAGTTCTTC
TRBJ2-3,-,TRBD2,TRBV11-3,CASSPGTSGSTDTQYF,TGTGCCAGCAGCCCAGGGACTAGCGGGAGCACAGATACGCAGTATTTT
TRBJ1-6,-,TRBD1,TRBV3-1/TRBV3-2,CASSQIRTGYNSPLHF,TGTGCCAGCAGCCAAATAAGGACAGGTTATAATTCACCCCTCCACTTT
TRBJ2-7,-,-,TRBV7-2,CASSLTRGTGYEQYF,TGTGCCAGCAGCTTAACCCGGGGGACGGGCTACGAGCAGTACTTC
TRBJ1-4,-,-,TRBV2,CASNLRGNEKLFF,TGTGCCAGCAATCTTAGGGGGAATGAAAAACTGTTTTTT
TRBJ1-5,-,-,TRBV27,CASSSQQGQPQHF,TGTGCCAGCAGTTCACAACAGGGACAGCCCCAGCATTTT
TRBJ1-6,-,-,TRBV4-3,CASSQDAPSQGYNSPLHF,TGCGCCAGCAGCCAAGATGCCCCCTCCCAGGGTTATAATTCACCCCTCCACTTT